One and the same sample provided the 14 T cell receptor beta chains below, sequenced in a study of control samples from healthy donors and cancer patients. Profiling relied on immunoSEQ multiplex PCR, and the TCRdb table lists in-frame clones only, not all of them. The sample lists 98,000 or so clones, roughly four fifths occurring once. The sequencing sample was made of blood. These receptors were obtained from a man aged 18 to 30 in good health.

The chain employs TRBV11-1 and TRBJ1-1, with no clear D. This CDR3 region has 11 residues. Germline values: CDR1 SGHAT, CDR2 FQDESV (reference sequence). V lost 8 bases and J 4 bases, leaving 8 bases between the germline ends. The CDR3 coding sequence is TGTGCCAGCCAATTGGGCACTGAAGCTTTCTTT. Its protein is CASQLGTEAFF.

The genes are TRBV2 and TRBJ1-5; 12 bases agree with TRBD1. J was trimmed by 4 bases and V by 5 bases; bases with no gene match: 3. The CDR3 runs 15 residues. CDR1 is SNHLY and CDR2 is FYNNEI in the germline V gene. CDR3 in amino acids: CASSRDRGLNQPQHF. The CDR3 DNA reads as TGTGCCAGCAGTAGGGACAGGGGGCTTAATCAGCCCCAGCATTTT.

The chain employs TRBV5-8 and TRBJ1-1; D ambiguous. V lost 6 bases and J 0 bases, leaving 9 bases between the germline ends. CDR3 length: 13 residues. Germline CDR1 SGHTS, CDR2 YDEGEE. CDR3 bases: TGTGCCAGCATGTCCGGGGTGAACACTGAAGCTTTCTTT. Protein: CASMSGVNTEAFF.

V gene TRBV5-4 combines with J gene TRBJ2-6, with no clear D. Germline values: CDR1 SGHNT, CDR2 YYREEE (reference sequence). There are 14 residues in the CDR3. V was clipped by 6 bases and J by 0 bases, with 7 bases between them. The CDR3 loop reads CASKLASGANVLTF. Written as DNA, the CDR3 is TGTGCCAGCAAGTTGGCCTCTGGGGCCAACGTCCTGACTTTC.

This clone has only a few counts. This chain links TRBV15 with TRBJ2-7; no reliable D call. Germline V gene lookup returns CDR1 LNHNV and CDR2 YYDKDF (reference sequence). The CDR3 runs 13 residues. V was shortened by 0 bases and J by 4 bases, with 7 bases between the two germline ends. This chain's CDR3 is CATSRDTAYEQYV. In DNA form, the CDR3 reads TGTGCCACCAGCAGAGATACAGCGTACGAGCAGTACGTC.

The genes are TRBV25-1 and TRBJ1-2; D might be TRBD1 (5 bases). Looked up from germline, CDR1 is MGHDK and CDR2 is SYGVNS. The CDR3 runs to 17 residues. The V end was cut by 3 bases, the J end by 1 base, with 18 bases between. The CDR3 spells CASSDSFQTVLNYGYTF. The DNA of the CDR3 is TGTGCCAGCAGTGATAGTTTTCAGACAGTCCTTAACTATGGCTACACCTTC.

This chain joins TRBV9 and TRBJ2-2; D is unclear. Trimming took off 3 bases at V and 2 bases at J, with 2 bases between the two ends. Germline V gene data show CDR1 as SGDLS and CDR2 as YYNGEE. The CDR3 runs to 12 residues. The CDR3 sequence: CASSGNTGELFF. CDR3 sequence (DNA): TGTGCCAGCAGCGGAAACACCGGGGAGCTGTTTTTT.

V is TRBV11-2 and J is TRBJ1-2, with unresolved D. Germline-derived CDR1 and CDR2 are SGHAT and FQNNGV. With 5 bases removed from V and 4 bases from J, the gap between germline ends came to 14 bases. There are 14 residues in the CDR3. Written as DNA, the CDR3 is TGTGCCAGCAGCGGCGTCACCCCGGGCTATGGCTACACCTTC. This codes for CASSGVTPGYGYTF.

V is TRBV5-8 and J is TRBJ1-2; D not resolved. This CDR3 comprises 16 residues. Germline assignment: CDR1 SGHTS and CDR2 YDEGEE. The V end lost 4 bases, the J end lost 4 bases, and 20 bases lay between the germline ends. The CDR3 bases are TGTGCCAGCAGCCTTACCGTAGTCTTGTCCTCCTATGGCTACACCTTC. As protein: CASSLTVVLSSYGYTF.

The gene calls are TRBV7-2 and TRBJ2-4; 9 bases line up with TRBD1. The CDR3 totals 17 residues. The V gene's germline CDR1 is SGHTA and CDR2 FQGNSA. J gave up 0 bases and V 5 bases, and 8 bases lay outside the gene matches. The CDR3 reads CASSPGQGALAKNIQYF. DNA of the CDR3: TGTGCCAGCAGCCCGGGACAGGGAGCACTAGCCAAAAACATTCAGTACTTC. Full variable domain (remainder filled in from reference TRBV7-2 and TRBJ2-4): GAGVSQSPSNKVTEKGKDVELRCDPISGHTALYWYRQSLGQGLEFLIYFQGNSAPDKSGLPSDRFSAERTGGSVSTLTIQRTQQEDSAVYLCASSPGQGALAKNIQYFGAGTRLSVL.

The chain employs TRBV19 and TRBJ1-1; TRBD1 aligns across 7 bases. J gave up 11 bases and V 4 bases, and 10 bases lay outside the gene matches. This CDR3 comprises 13 residues. Per germline, CDR1 LNHDA and CDR2 SQIVND (reference sequence). CDR3 sequence reads: CASSTSGGSKAFF. CDR3 coding DNA: TGTGCCAGTAGTACATCAGGGGGTTCTAAGGCTTTCTTT. The variable domain in full, with the rest retrieved from reference TRBV19 and TRBJ1-1, is DGGITQSPKYLFRKEGQNVTLSCEQNLNHDAMYWYRQDPGQGLRLIYYSQIVNDFQKGDIAEGYSVSREKKESFPLTVTSAQKNPTAFYLCASSTSGGSKAFFGQGTRLTVV.

V is TRBV21-1 and J is TRBJ2-7; the table's D call TRBD1 went unverified against the DNA. TRBV21-1 is tagged as a pseudogene. The length of the CDR3 is 15 residues. In DNA, the CDR3 is TGTGCCAGCAGCTATATCCGGGACAGGGGGGTAGGGCAGTACTTC. It encodes CASSYIRDRGVGQYF.

In this sample, this clone turned up many times. J is TRBJ1-6 and V is TRBV6-5; TRBD1 matches 7 bases. After removal of 8 bases from V and 11 bases from J, the junction contained 12 bases not matched to a gene. Germline V CDR1 and CDR2: MNHEY, SVGAGI. The CDR3 is made up of 14 amino acids. CDR3 bases: TGTGCCAGCCGACCGGGACAGCGGAAGGCACCCCTCCACTTT. Protein product: CASRPGQRKAPLHF.

This clone was observed once. V gene TRBV10-3 combines with J gene TRBJ1-1; no clear D. Trimming pared 0 bases from V and 0 bases from J, leaving 17 bases between. The length of the CDR3 is 18 residues. Germline V gene lookup returns CDR1 ENHRY and CDR2 SYGVKD. CDR3 loop: CAISESGGFDLMNTEAFF. As DNA, the CDR3 is TGTGCCATCAGTGAGTCGGGAGGGTTCGACCTCATGAACACTGAAGCTTTCTTT.